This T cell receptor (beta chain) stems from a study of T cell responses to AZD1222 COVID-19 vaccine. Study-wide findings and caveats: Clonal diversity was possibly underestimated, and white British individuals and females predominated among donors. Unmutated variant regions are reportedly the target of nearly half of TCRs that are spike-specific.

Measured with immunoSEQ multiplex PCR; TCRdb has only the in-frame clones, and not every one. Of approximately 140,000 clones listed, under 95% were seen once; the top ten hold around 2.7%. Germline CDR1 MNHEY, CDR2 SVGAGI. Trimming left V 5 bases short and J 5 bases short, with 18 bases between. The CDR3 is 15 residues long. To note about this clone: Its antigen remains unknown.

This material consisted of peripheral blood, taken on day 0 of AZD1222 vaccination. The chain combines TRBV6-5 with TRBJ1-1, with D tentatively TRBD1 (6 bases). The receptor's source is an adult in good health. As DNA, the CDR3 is TGTGCCAGCAGTAGGCAGGGGACTGGTAAGACTGAAGCTTTCTTT. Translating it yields CASSRQGTGKTEAFF.